This paragraph covers one T cell receptor beta chain sequence. Its matching antigen is unknown. A multiplex PCR was run with 60 Vbeta primers and 13 Jbeta primers. Sequenced by immunoSEQ multiplex PCR; TCRdb stores in-frame clones only, minus some. Here the sample spans about 200,000 clones, 70% to 85% being singletons. This CDR3 contains 17 residues. Germline V CDR1 and CDR2: MDHEN, SYDVKM. Trimming removed 2 bases from V and 5 bases from J; junction bases left unmatched: 8. Samples came from healthy bone marrow donors. The sample is drawn from a study of cytomegalovirus exposure and HLA in healthy donors. Study results and caveats: V- and J-gene trimming in TCR beta was tied to a missense DCLRE1C variant by an analysis performed later.

The source is a man aged 50-59 years in good health and CMV-seronegative. This chain joins TRBV28 and TRBJ2-1; 11 bases match TRBD1. Sequences were obtained from PBMCs. The CDR3 spells CASSLLLWDRGDNEQFF. CDR3 coding DNA: TGTGCCAGCAGTTTACTCCTCTGGGACAGGGGGGACAATGAGCAGTTCTTC. Full variable domain (remainder filled in from reference TRBV28 and TRBJ2-1): DVKVTQSSRYLVKRTGEKVFLECVQDMDHENMFWYRQDPGLGLRLIYFSYDVKMKEKGDIPEGYSVSREKKERFSLILESASTNQTSMYLCASSLLLWDRGDNEQFFGPGTRLTVL.